The rows below give T cell receptor beta chains drawn from one sample of a study of T cells in Graves' hyperthyroidism and ophthalmopathy. One entry per CDR3 protein, called by TCRdb with MiXCR from the multiplex PCR reads. The table shows hundreds of thousands of distinct CDR3 sequences, with around 21% occurring only once. Material: blood. The receptor set was obtained from a man aged 25 to 40 with Graves' ophthalmopathy. CDR3s include the opening cysteine and the closing phenylalanine or tryptophan. Fields, in order: V gene, D gene, CDR3 protein. The D gene is left open where the match is weak.

>TRBV28|TRBD2
CASSWGLAGVDTQYF
>TRBV7-2|TRBD1
CASSRSQGAVEAFF
>TRBV5-1|TRBD2
CASRHDISSGSSYNEQFF
>TRBV18|NA
CASSPPSGANVLTF
>TRBV7-9|TRBD1
CASSLLGQSTDTQYF
>TRBV5-4|NA
CASSFWGEAAQYF
>TRBV11-2|NA
CASSLRRDSYEQYF
>TRBV11-3|NA
CASSTRRPDNSPLHF
>TRBV7-8|TRBD2
CASSRTSGRRDEQFF
>TRBV28|NA
CHSQSGERRTEAFF
>TRBV6-2/TRBV6-3|NA
CASSAASEAFF
>TRBV6-1|NA
CASSNLAFDTDTQYF
>TRBV11-2|TRBD1
CASSSRDRGLPTDTQYF
>TRBV29-1|NA
CSAQGITEAFF
>TRBV28|NA
CASGDRGSSYEQYF
>TRBV7-3|TRBD2
CASSPNQREVTDTQYF
>TRBV5-1|TRBD1
CASSSGTGPNTGELFF
>TRBV4-2|NA
CASSQEWVADSTDTQYF
>TRBV2|NA
CAITKRPNYGYTF
>TRBV24-1|TRBD2
CATSFPGLAGSGNIQYF
>TRBV15|TRBD1
CATSSFTGGAGYGYTF
>TRBV5-1|TRBD1
CASSLTGEGQPQHF
>TRBV10-3|TRBD2
CAISDMLAGGNNEQFF
>TRBV20-1|TRBD1
CSACGTGSYEQYF
>TRBV30|NA
CAWRQVAGETQYF
>TRBV14|TRBD1
CASSPGQGFMNTEAFF
>TRBV20-1|NA
CSARGVAKNIQYF
>TRBV7-9|NA
CASSDGGLNTEAFF
>TRBV27|NA
CASSGLSLAYNEQFF